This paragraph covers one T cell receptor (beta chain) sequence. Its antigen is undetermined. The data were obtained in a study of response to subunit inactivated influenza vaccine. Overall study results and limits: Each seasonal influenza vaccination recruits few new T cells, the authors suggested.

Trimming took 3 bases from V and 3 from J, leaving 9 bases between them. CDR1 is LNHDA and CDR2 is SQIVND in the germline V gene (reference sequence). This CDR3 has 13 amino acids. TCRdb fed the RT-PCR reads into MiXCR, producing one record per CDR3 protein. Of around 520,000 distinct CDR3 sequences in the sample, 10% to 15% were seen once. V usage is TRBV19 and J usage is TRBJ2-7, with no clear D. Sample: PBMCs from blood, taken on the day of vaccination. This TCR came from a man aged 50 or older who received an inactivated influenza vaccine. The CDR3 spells CASSMSTNYEQYF. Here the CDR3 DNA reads TGTGCCAGTAGTATGTCCACCAACTACGAGCAGTACTTC.